Below are 14 T cell receptor beta chains sequenced from a single sample in a study of molecular identifiers for immune sequencing clone quantification. TCRdb itself ran the PCR reads through MiXCR, one entry per CDR3 protein. The table lists roughly 320,000 distinct CDR3 sequences, over 20% of them singletons. The sequenced material came from naive CD8+ T cells from blood, with Jurkat cell RNA spiked in. Subset denoted: FACS-sorted CD8+CD4-CCR7+CD45RA+ naive T cells. These receptors were collected from a human donor in good health. Some libraries in this study had Jurkat cell RNA spiked in.

This chain connects TRBV20-1 to TRBJ2-1; 13 nucleotides agree with TRBD2. The CDR3 runs to 14 residues. Germline assignment: CDR1 DFQATT and CDR2 SNEGSKA (reference sequence). The CDR3 DNA is TGCAGCACGGGACTAGCGGGGACCTGGGGTGAGCAGTTCTTC. It codes for CSTGLAGTWGEQFF.

Points on this clonotype: This may be a read error, as it is one base from a much larger clone. This chain uses TRBV28 with TRBJ2-7; a weak D match, TRBD2 (5 bases). Germline CDR1 and CDR2: MDHEN and SYDVKM. The ends were cut back, 5 bases at V and 7 bases at J, with 18 bases in the middle. CDR3 length: 14 amino acids. The CDR3, as DNA: TGTGCCAGCAGTGCAGAGGGAGATCCTCGGGAGCAGTACTTC. It encodes CASSAEGDPREQYF. The variable domain in full, with the rest retrieved from reference TRBV28 and TRBJ2-7, is DVKVTQSSRYLVKRTGEKVFLECVQDMDHENMFWYRQDPGLGLRLIYFSYDVKMKEKGDIPEGYSVSREKKERFSLILESASTNQTSMYLCASSAEGDPREQYFGPGTRLTVT.

As regards this clonotype: This may come from a read error, since a much larger clone is one base off. The genes are TRBV5-3 and TRBJ2-5; 10 bases align to TRBD2. TRBV5-3 is reported as an ORF; its role is uncertain. V dropped 8 bases and J dropped 2; count of bases not matched to a gene: 9. The CDR3 contains 15 residues. The CDR3 loop is CASRPSGGSQETQYF. DNA of the CDR3: TGTGCCAGCCGCCCTAGCGGGGGCTCTCAAGAGACCCAGTACTTC.

This clonotype showed up many times. This chain links TRBV7-2 with TRBJ2-3, with D uncertain. V lost 3 bases and J 3 bases, leaving 7 bases between the germline ends. The CDR3 is 13 amino acids. Germline V gene sequence: CDR1 SGHTA, CDR2 FQGNSA. Written as DNA, the CDR3 is TGTGCCAGCAGCTTTGTACCGACAGATACGCAGTATTTT. Amino acids: CASSFVPTDTQYF.

The chain has TRBV11-3 and TRBJ2-3; 10 bases fit TRBD2. The junction had 10 bases not matched to a gene; V was cut back by 5 bases and J by 2 bases. CDR3 length equals 17 residues. Germline V gene lookup returns CDR1 SGHNT and CDR2 YENEEA. The CDR3 DNA sequence: TGTGCCAGCAGCAGGACGCCGGGGACTAGCGCCACAGATACGCAGTATTTT. It specifies CASSRTPGTSATDTQYF.

This sequence joins TRBV4-1 and TRBJ2-1; 7 nucleotides match TRBD2. Germline lookup yields CDR1 MGHRA and CDR2 YSYEKL. This CDR3 has 13 residues. The V segment lost 11 bases and the J segment 9 bases; nucleotides outside the gene matches: 13. DNA of the CDR3: TGCGCCCGCCGCCAAGAATGGGGGGGTGAGCAGTTCTTC. This encodes CARRQEWGGEQFF.

This clonotype was detected many times. This chain joins TRBV5-6 and TRBJ1-4; TRBD1 is a possible D gene (6 bases). This CDR3 contains 15 residues. The germline V and J ends were trimmed by 3 bases and 6 bases, with 15 bases remaining between them. Germline V CDR1 and CDR2: SGHDT, YYEEEE. The CDR3 protein is CASSSFGGLDEKLFF. The CDR3 DNA follows: TGTGCCAGCAGCTCTTTCGGGGGGCTGGATGAAAAACTGTTTTTT.

On this clonotype itself: The junction departs from germline at one end; a sequencing error may be responsible. The rearrangement links TRBV4-2 to TRBJ2-3; tentatively, D is TRBD2 (5 bases). CDR1 and CDR2 from the germline V gene are LGHNA and YNFKEQ. This CDR3 is 15 amino acids long. In nucleotides, the CDR3 is TGTGCCCGCAGCCAAGCCTCGGAGGGCACAGATACGCAGTATTTT. This encodes CARSQASEGTDTQYF.

This sequence joins TRBV7-8 and TRBJ2-7, with D perhaps TRBD1 (6 bases). From germline, CDR1 is SGHVS and CDR2 FQNEAQ. Trimming left V 1 base short and J 5 bases short, with 6 bases between. The CDR3 length is 12 residues. The CDR3 is CASSLEGDEQYF. The CDR3 DNA reads TGTGCCAGCAGCTTAGAGGGGGACGAGCAGTACTTC.

This clonotype showed up just a few times. The rearrangement uses TRBV3-1 and TRBJ2-7; possible D gene TRBD1, 5 bases. V lost 5 bases to trimming and J lost 3 bases, with 11 bases between them. The CDR3 totals 13 residues. CDR1 is LGHDT, CDR2 YNNKEL, per germline (reference sequence). The CDR3 DNA follows: TGTGCCAGCAGCGAAGGGGAAGGCTACGAGCAGTACTTC. This encodes CASSEGEGYEQYF.

This sequence joins TRBV27 and TRBJ2-5; 8 positions match TRBD1. V was clipped by 4 bases and J by 5 bases; unmatched bases: 6. Germline lookup yields CDR1 MNHEY and CDR2 SMNVEV (reference sequence). The CDR3 totals 14 residues. CDR3 residues: CASSSTGALETQYF. DNA of the CDR3: TGTGCCAGCAGTTCGACAGGGGCCCTTGAGACCCAGTACTTC.

Ten or more counts support this clonotype. V gene TRBV25-1 combines with J gene TRBJ2-6; D not certain. V lost 8 bases, J lost 0 bases, and 8 bases lay in between. CDR3 length: 14 residues. Germline CDR1 reads MGHDK; CDR2 reads SYGVNS. The CDR3 is CASRGSSGANVLTF. In DNA form, the CDR3 reads TGTGCCAGCCGAGGATCCTCTGGGGCCAACGTCCTGACTTTC. Full variable domain (rest looked up from reference TRBV25-1 and TRBJ2-6): EADIYQTPRYLVIGTGKKITLECSQTMGHDKMYWYQQDPGMELHLIHYSYGVNSTEKGDLSSESTVSRIRTEHFPLTLESARPSHTSQYLCASRGSSGANVLTFGAGSRLTVL.

This clonotype was counted ten times or more. V is TRBV28 and J is TRBJ2-3; TRBD2 aligns across 8 bases. Trimming took 2 bases from V and 2 from J; bases not matched to a gene: 3. Per germline, CDR1 MDHEN and CDR2 SYDVKM. The CDR3 runs to 15 residues. CDR3 protein: CASSLVAGNTDTQYF. CDR3 bases: TGTGCCAGCAGTTTAGTAGCGGGGAACACAGATACGCAGTATTTT.

This chain links TRBV4-3 with TRBJ2-6; D may be TRBD1 or TRBD2 (5 bases each). Germline V gene data show CDR1 as LGHNA and CDR2 as YSLEER. This CDR3 has 16 residues. The V end was cut by 4 bases, the J end by 0 bases, with 10 bases between. CDR3 sequence reads: CASSPGPNSGANVLTF. CDR3 coding DNA: TGCGCCAGCAGCCCGGGACCGAACTCTGGGGCCAACGTCCTGACTTTC.